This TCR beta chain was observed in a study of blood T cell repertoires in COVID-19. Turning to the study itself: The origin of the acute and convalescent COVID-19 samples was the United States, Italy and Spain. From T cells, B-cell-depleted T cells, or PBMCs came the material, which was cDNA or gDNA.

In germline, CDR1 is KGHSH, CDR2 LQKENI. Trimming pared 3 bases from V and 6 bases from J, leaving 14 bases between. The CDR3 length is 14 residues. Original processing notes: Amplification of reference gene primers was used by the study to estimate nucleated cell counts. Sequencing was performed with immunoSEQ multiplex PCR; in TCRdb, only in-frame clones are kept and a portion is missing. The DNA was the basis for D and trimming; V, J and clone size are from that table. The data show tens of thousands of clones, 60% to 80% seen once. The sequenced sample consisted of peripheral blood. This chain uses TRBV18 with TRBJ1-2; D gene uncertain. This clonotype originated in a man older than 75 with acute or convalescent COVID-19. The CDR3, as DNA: TGTGCCAGCTCACCCGGAACAGAAATCGATGGCTACACCTTC. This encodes CASSPGTEIDGYTF.